The 25 T cell receptor beta chains presented below share a single source sample, sequenced in a study of blood T cells in healthy people across ages. The use of a sample-barcoded 5' primer and a J-beta primer mix characterized a second PCR of about 7 to 12 cycles. TCRdb used MiXCR to reprocess the 5' RACE reads, holding one entry per CDR3 protein. The sample lists some 760,000 distinct CDR3 sequences, around 25% seen once, with under 10% in the top ten. This same sample was also taken into another study, of T cells of mothers and their children.

The sequencing input was blood. The source of these receptors is a boy between 10 and 17 years old in good health.

This clonotype was found a few times. The genes are TRBV20-1 and TRBJ1-6, with TRBD1 matching over 12 bases. The CDR3 is 13 amino acids. Germline lookup yields CDR1 DFQATT and CDR2 SNEGSKA (reference sequence). Trimming at V came to 6 bases and at J to 9 bases, leaving 3 bases not matched to a gene. CDR3 sequence reads: CSAGTGGGSPLHF. CDR3 DNA: TGCAGTGCAGGGACAGGGGGCGGTTCACCCCTCCACTTT.

This clonotype was seen only a few times. The V call is TRBV24-1, the J call TRBJ2-1, with D possibly being TRBD1 (8 bases). Germline V gives CDR1 KGHDR, CDR2 SFDVKD. The germline V and J ends were trimmed by 3 bases and 6 bases, with 17 bases remaining between them. The CDR3 loop spans 16 amino acids. This CDR3 is CATSDLRTGRVNEQFF. CDR3 sequence (DNA): TGTGCCACCAGTGATCTCCGGACAGGGAGGGTCAATGAGCAGTTCTTC.

This clonotype was seen more than once but under ten times. The chain combines TRBV7-2 with TRBJ2-1; D is possibly TRBD1 (6 bases). From germline, CDR1 is SGHTA and CDR2 FQGNSA. Trimming left V 5 bases short and J 5 bases short, with 13 bases between. The CDR3 has 14 residues. CDR3 DNA sequence: TGTGCCAGCAGCCCCATGGACAGTAACAATGAGCAGTTCTTC. It translates to CASSPMDSNNEQFF.

This clonotype was counted once. One end of the junction does not line up with germline, which may come from a read error. The chain joins TRBV12-3 or TRBV12-4 to TRBJ1-5; 9 bases line up with TRBD1. The CDR3 has 17 residues. This CDR3 is CAGSLGKGTGNNQPQHF. For the CDR3, the DNA is TGTGCCGGCAGCCTTGGGAAGGGGACAGGGAACAATCAGCCCCAGCATTTT.

The chain is built from TRBV3-1 and TRBJ2-5; 7 bases line up with TRBD2. From germline, CDR1 is LGHDT and CDR2 YNNKEL (reference sequence). This CDR3 is built from 17 residues. V gave up 4 bases and J gave up 2 bases; unmatched junction bases: 13. CDR3 amino acids: CASSPNLGLAEQETQYF. CDR3 DNA sequence: TGTGCCAGCAGCCCGAATCTAGGGCTAGCGGAACAAGAGACCCAGTACTTC.

This clonotype turned up a few times. The chain has TRBV4-1 and TRBJ2-1; 9 bases are shared with TRBD2. Germline V gene data show CDR1 as MGHRA and CDR2 as YSYEKL. The CDR3 is made up of 15 amino acids. The V segment lost 3 bases and the J segment 3 bases; nucleotides outside the gene matches: 3. CDR3 loop: CASSQTSGVYNEQFF. As DNA, the CDR3 is TGCGCCAGCAGCCAGACTAGCGGAGTCTACAATGAGCAGTTCTTC.

A few counts support this clonotype. A read error is likely, as this CDR3 ends without the conserved phenylalanine or tryptophan. The chain links TRBV29-1 to TRBJ1-1; D gene uncertain. The V and J ends lost 7 bases and 3 bases respectively, with 12 bases between them. This CDR3 has 12 amino acids. Germline-derived CDR1 and CDR2 are SQVTM and ANQGSEA. Here the CDR3 DNA reads TGCAGCGCCGTAGGGTTGGACACTGAAGCTTTCTCT. This gives the protein CSAVGLDTEAFS.

This clonotype was observed a few times. The gene calls are TRBV6-6 and TRBJ2-7; D is uncertain. Germline V gene sequence: CDR1 MNHNY, CDR2 SVGAGI (reference sequence). CDR3 length equals 14 residues. The V and J ends lost 5 bases and 2 bases respectively, with 13 bases between them. The CDR3, as DNA: TGTGCCAGCAGTCTTGTGGGCAGGACCTACGAGCAGTACTTC. Protein sequence: CASSLVGRTYEQYF.

The chain joins TRBV4-1 to TRBJ2-1, with TRBD2 matching over 10 bases. Germline CDR1 MGHRA, CDR2 YSYEKL. Unmatched junction bases numbered 5, after V lost 2 bases and J lost 4 bases. The CDR3 loop spans 16 amino acids. The CDR3 sequence is CASSQILAGPYNEQFF. CDR3 coding DNA: TGCGCCAGCAGCCAAATACTAGCGGGACCTTACAATGAGCAGTTCTTC.

The sample holds many counts of this clonotype. V is TRBV20-1 and J is TRBJ2-1; 10 nucleotides align to TRBD1. The length of the CDR3 is 15 residues. Unmatched junction bases numbered 9, after V lost 5 bases and J lost 5 bases. Germline assignment: CDR1 DFQATT and CDR2 SNEGSKA (reference sequence). This chain's CDR3 is CSAGRGQGWNNEQFF. The CDR3 coding sequence is TGCAGTGCTGGAAGGGGACAGGGGTGGAACAATGAGCAGTTCTTC.

The rearrangement joins TRBV9 to TRBJ1-5; D unresolved. V shed 4 bases and J shed 3 bases, with 14 bases lying between them. CDR3 length equals 15 residues. CDR1 and CDR2 (germline): SGDLS, YYNGEE. The CDR3 here is CASSPSYGFNQPQHF. The CDR3 nucleotides are TGTGCCAGCAGCCCCTCGTACGGTTTCAATCAGCCCCAGCATTTT.

The V call is TRBV11-2, the J call TRBJ2-7, with 8 bases lining up with TRBD1. The CDR3 covers 15 residues. V was pared by 0 bases and J by 6 bases, with 7 bases of the junction left unmatched. CDR1 SGHAT and CDR2 FQNNGV come from the germline V gene. The CDR3 sequence: CASSLDPGDRREQYF. In DNA, the CDR3 is TGTGCCAGCAGCTTAGATCCGGGGGACAGGCGCGAGCAGTACTTC.

The chain employs TRBV20-1 and TRBJ2-7, with TRBD2 identical over 8 bases. With 3 bases clipped from V and 6 bases from J, the junction kept 16 bases outside the gene matches. Germline CDR1 and CDR2: DFQATT and SNEGSKA (reference sequence). The CDR3 totals 16 residues. The CDR3 region is CSARGGAGVFLSEQYF. The CDR3 DNA follows: TGCAGTGCTAGGGGCGGAGCGGGGGTATTCCTATCCGAGCAGTACTTC.

V usage is TRBV29-1 and J usage is TRBJ2-5, with 13 positions matching TRBD2. Near its end, the DNA agrees better with TRBJ2-1, so the J call may be wrong. Germline V gene lookup returns CDR1 SQVTM and CDR2 ANQGSEA. The CDR3 totals 13 residues. CDR3 nucleotide sequence: TGCAGCGATCGGACTAGCGGGAGCCATGAGCAGTTCTTC. It yields the protein CSDRTSGSHEQFF.

This clonotype has just a few counts. The chain links TRBV28 to TRBJ1-1; unclear D gene. V lost 2 bases, J lost 2 bases, and 9 bases lay in between. The length of the CDR3 is 14 residues. CDR1 and CDR2 from the germline V gene are MDHEN and SYDVKM. The CDR3 DNA reads as TGTGCCAGCAGTTTACTGGGCACTAACACTGAAGCTTTCTTT. This encodes CASSLLGTNTEAFF.

The chain has TRBV15 and TRBJ2-4, with D maybe TRBD1 (7 bases). The V end was cut by 4 bases, the J end by 3 bases, with 13 bases between. Germline CDR1 is LNHNV and CDR2 is YYDKDF (reference sequence). This CDR3 has 15 residues. CDR3 sequence: CATSKGAEGKNIQYF. The CDR3, as DNA: TGTGCCACCAGCAAGGGGGCGGAGGGCAAAAACATTCAGTACTTC. Full variable domain (rest looked up from reference TRBV15 and TRBJ2-4): DAMVIQNPRYQVTQFGKPVTLSCSQTLNHNVMYWYQQKSSQAPKLLFHYYDKDFNNEADTPDNFQSRRPNTSFCFLDIRSPGLGDTAMYLCATSKGAEGKNIQYFGAGTRLSVL.

This chain connects TRBV12-3 or TRBV12-4 to TRBJ2-5; D is ambiguous. The DNA matches TRBJ2-7 better at its end, which makes the J call doubtful. The CDR3 sequence is 13 residues long. CDR3 DNA: TGTGCCAGCAGTTTGGGTATATCCGACGAGCAGTACTTC. It codes for CASSLGISDEQYF.

This clonotype was found a few times. J is TRBJ2-5 and V is TRBV4-1; no firm D call. The J call may be in error: the DNA end matches TRBJ2-7 better. The CDR3 has 14 amino acids. Per germline, CDR1 MGHRA and CDR2 YSYEKL. CDR3 residues: CASSQATGTYEQYF. The CDR3 nucleotides read TGCGCCAGCAGCCAAGCGACTGGCACCTACGAGCAGTACTTC.

The rearrangement uses TRBV13 and TRBJ2-5, with 9 positions matching TRBD1. The CDR3 consists of 14 residues. Per the germline V gene, CDR1 is PRHDT and CDR2 is FYEKMQ (reference sequence). V trimming: 4 bases; J trimming: 8 bases; junction bases outside the gene matches: 8. Here the CDR3 reads CASSYARDRETQYF. In DNA form, the CDR3 reads TGTGCCAGCAGCTATGCGAGGGACAGGGAAACCCAGTACTTC.

V usage is TRBV29-1 and J usage is TRBJ2-6; 7 bases agree with TRBD1. CDR1 is SQVTM, CDR2 ANQGSEA, per germline. V trimming: 4 bases; J trimming: 0 bases; junction bases outside the gene matches: 6. The CDR3 has 16 amino acids. The DNA of the CDR3 is TGCAGCGTTGTGGCAGGGGGAGTCTCTGGGGCCAACGTCCTGACTTTC. It translates to CSVVAGGVSGANVLTF. The complete variable domain, with remaining parts taken from reference TRBV29-1 and TRBJ2-6, reads SAVISQKPSRDICQRGTSLTIQCQVDSQVTMMFWYRQQPGQSLTLIATANQGSEATYESGFVIDKFPISRPNLTFSTLTVSNMSPEDSSIYLCSVVAGGVSGANVLTFGAGSRLTVL.

V usage is TRBV7-2 and J usage is TRBJ2-5; 8 nucleotides match TRBD2. J lost 5 bases, V lost 4 bases, and 9 bases had no gene match. The CDR3 runs 15 residues. Germline-derived CDR1 and CDR2 are SGHTA and FQGNSA. CDR3 nucleotides: TGTGCCAGCAGCTCCCATGCGGGGGGTAGGGAGACCCAGTACTTC. Encoded protein: CASSSHAGGRETQYF.

The J gene is TRBJ2-3, the V gene TRBV11-2, with D possibly TRBD1 on 6 matching bases. Looked up from germline, CDR1 is SGHAT and CDR2 is FQNNGV. Trimming stripped 4 bases from V and 2 bases from J, with 10 bases between. The CDR3 contains 14 residues. The CDR3 DNA reads as TGTGCCAGCAGCTGGACAGCAAACACAGATACGCAGTATTTT. It translates to CASSWTANTDTQYF.

This clonotype was recorded a few times. The V gene is TRBV25-1, the J gene TRBJ1-2; a weak D match, TRBD1 (5 bases). This CDR3 is built from 14 residues. The V end lost 5 bases, the J end lost 4 bases, and 14 bases lay between the germline ends. Germline CDR1 and CDR2: MGHDK and SYGVNS. The CDR3 sequence is CASSRTGGVYGYTF. In nucleotides, the CDR3 is TGTGCCAGCAGTAGGACTGGGGGAGTCTATGGCTACACCTTC.

This sequence joins TRBV12-5 and TRBJ2-7; D ambiguous. Looked up from germline, CDR1 is LGHNT and CDR2 is FRNRAP. Trimming took 3 bases from V and 0 from J, leaving 3 bases between them. The CDR3 is 12 residues long. Written as DNA, the CDR3 is TGTGCTAGTGGTTTTAGCTCCTACGAGCAGTACTTC. Residues: CASGFSSYEQYF.

This CDR3 reads CASSLYGGATETQYF. In DNA, the CDR3 is TGTGCCAGCAGCTTGTACGGGGGGGCGACGGAGACCCAGTACTTC. The chain combines TRBV7-9 with TRBJ2-7; 8 bases match TRBD2. The J call is in doubt because the DNA end fits TRBJ2-5 better. Germline V gene sequence: CDR1 SEHNR, CDR2 FQNEAQ (reference sequence). The CDR3 totals 15 residues.